The rows below give T cell receptor beta chains drawn from one sample of a study of low-dose radiotherapy and immunotherapy resistance in tumors. TCRdb analysed the reads with MiXCR anew, one entry per CDR3 protein. The table records roughly 40,000 distinct CDR3 sequences, around 25% of them present only once. Sequences were derived from PBMCs, sampled after low-dose radiotherapy plus immunotherapy. The receptor set was obtained from a male donor with prostate cancer. CDR3s include the opening cysteine and the closing phenylalanine or tryptophan. Each record gives: clone size, D gene, J gene, V gene, CDR3 protein, CDR3 DNA. The D gene is left open where the match is weak. Rows may omit the clone size; those that give it use once, few, many or a size class.

many	-	TRBJ1-2	TRBV3-1	CASSQFSTSNYGYTF	TGTGCCAGCAGCCAATTCTCCACATCTAACTATGGCTACACCTTC
few	TRBD1	TRBJ2-4	TRBV30	CAWGDSSWKGNIQYF	TGTGCCTGGGGGGACAGCAGTTGGAAGGGGAACATTCAGTACTTC
many	TRBD1	TRBJ2-1	TRBV6-6	CASSYGQGMGYNEQFF	TGTGCCAGCAGTTACGGACAGGGGATGGGGTACAATGAGCAGTTCTTC
-	-	TRBJ2-2	TRBV7-9	CASSDTDLPGELFF	TGTGCCAGCAGCGACACAGATTTGCCCGGGGAGCTGTTTTTT
-	-	TRBJ2-5	TRBV6-8	CASSRGTIPQETQYF	TGTGCCAGCAGCCGAGGGACAATTCCCCAAGAGACCCAGTACTTC
many	TRBD1	TRBJ2-1	TRBV29-1	CSVGTAKVVNEQFF	TGCAGCGTAGGGACAGCTAAAGTTGTGAATGAGCAGTTCTTC
many	-	TRBJ2-1	TRBV7-6	CASSSGKNNEQFF	TGTGCCAGCAGCTCCGGGAAAAACAATGAGCAGTTCTTC
many	-	TRBJ1-5	TRBV28	CASSQWGGSNQPQHF	TGTGCCAGCAGTCAATGGGGGGGCAGCAATCAGCCCCAGCATTTT
-	-	TRBJ1-4	TRBV6-2/TRBV6-3	CASRGTSNGEKLFF	TGTGCCAGCAGGGGGACATCGAATGGTGAAAAACTGTTTTTT
-	-	TRBJ1-3	TRBV5-6	CASSPTGGNTIYF	TGTGCCAGCAGCCCGACCGGCGGGAACACCATATATTTT
many	TRBD2	TRBJ2-7	TRBV30	CAWNLAGPHEQYF	TGTGCCTGGAACCTAGCGGGACCGCACGAGCAGTACTTC
-	TRBD1	TRBJ1-2	TRBV6-2/TRBV6-3	CASSPTGTATHYGYTF	TGTGCCAGCAGCCCAACCGGGACAGCCACCCACTATGGCTACACCTTC
-	-	TRBJ2-5	TRBV24-1	CATSDRSQETQYF	TGTGCCACCAGTGACAGGTCACAAGAGACCCAGTACTTC
many	-	TRBJ2-7	TRBV29-1	CSVEVYGLITNEQYF	TGCAGCGTTGAAGTCTACGGACTAATCACTAACGAGCAGTACTTC
many	TRBD1	TRBJ2-5	TRBV10-2	CASSTGQRKETQYF	TGCGCCAGCAGTACGGGACAGAGAAAAGAGACCCAGTACTTC
many	-	TRBJ1-1	TRBV29-1	CSVQQGNTEAFF	TGCAGCGTACAACAGGGGAACACTGAAGCTTTCTTT
many	-	TRBJ2-3	TRBV19	CASSGDPRVTDTQYF	TGTGCCAGTAGTGGGGACCCAAGGGTCACAGATACGCAGTATTTT
many	TRBD2	TRBJ2-7	TRBV7-2	CASSFPGLAGWKYF	TGTGCCAGCAGCTTCCCGGGACTAGCGGGATGGAAGTACTTC
many	TRBD2	TRBJ2-6	TRBV5-4	CASSLGLAGLGRGANVLTF	TGTGCCAGCAGCTTGGGACTAGCGGGACTCGGGAGAGGGGCCAACGTCCTGACTTTC
many	-	TRBJ2-7	TRBV27	CASSYGYRVRSEQYF	TGTGCCAGCAGTTACGGGTATCGGGTGCGTAGCGAGCAGTACTTC
many	-	TRBJ1-5	TRBV18	CASSPGLTYSNQPQHF	TGTGCCAGCTCACCAGGGCTTACCTATAGCAATCAGCCCCAGCATTTT
-	-	TRBJ1-4	TRBV7-8	CASRLRSLQVGGEKLFF	TGTGCCAGCAGGCTAAGGTCTTTACAGGTTGGAGGTGAAAAACTGTTTTTT
-	TRBD2	TRBJ2-1	TRBV11-2	CASSRGLAGSNEQFF	TGTGCCAGCAGCCGGGGACTAGCGGGATCCAATGAGCAGTTCTTC
many	-	TRBJ2-7	TRBV4-1	CASTTREGEEQYF	TGCGCCAGCACCACAAGGGAAGGGGAGGAGCAGTACTTC